This TCR beta chain was sequenced in a study of blood T cell repertoires in COVID-19. This clone was seen ten or more times. The table came from immunoSEQ multiplex PCR; TCRdb's copy has only in-frame clones and leaves some out. This sample has more than 120,000 clones, with about 87% found just once. CDR3 size: 14 residues. The V end lost 0 bases, the J end lost 4 bases, and 10 bases lay between the germline ends. CDR1 and CDR2 from the germline V gene are SGHRS and YFSETQ. V usage is TRBV5-1 and J usage is TRBJ1-2; tentative D call: TRBD1 (6 bases). This clonotype originated in a woman in her forties or fifties with acute or convalescent COVID-19. The sample was peripheral blood. The CDR3 sequence: CASSLDTGPYGYTF. The CDR3, as DNA: TGCGCCAGCAGCTTGGATACAGGGCCCTATGGCTACACCTTC.